This record looks at one TCR beta chain sequence and its context. Its binding antigen is unknown. No much larger clonotype is one base removed from it; base qualities were not supplied. To prepare the library, 5' RACE was applied. Sequencing relied on a NextSeq 500. To correct for sequencing error and PCR bias, the TCR library protocol tagged individual cDNA molecules with unique molecular identifiers. TCR alpha and beta chains were both sequenced, and the abundances of alpha and beta sequences in each sample were closely correlated with each other. The authors' pipeline ran thus. Decombinator V4 was used to annotate the V gene, J gene and CDR3 of the TCR sequences. Expanded TCRs were defined as changing significantly between any two time points under a Poisson model with p below 0.0001. TCR abundances were normalised to the total number of TCRs sequenced per sample and were expressed as counts per million. TRAV1-2 paired with TRAJ12, TRAJ20 or TRAJ33 defined MAIT TCRs, while TRAV10 paired with TRAJ18 defined iNKT TCRs. VDJdb, accessed 1 November 2021, was searched for CMV, EBV and SARS-CoV-2 annotated TCRs, with TCRs annotated for multiple antigens excluded. TCRdb reworked the public reads: Q25 trimming with fastp, MiXCR clone assembly, productive beta chains retained. Identical CDR3 proteins give one entry, which carries the most common genes and DNA. These V and J calls derive from TCRdb rather than the authors' analysis. The sample yields roughly 46,000 distinct CDR3 sequences; roughly a tenth were counted once. The ten largest clones take up approximately 5.3% of the sample.

This sample stems from a study of early T cells in non-severe SARS-CoV-2 infection (dated by TCRdb to the early 2020s). Study-level background: TCR sequencing used bulk RNA from unsorted whole blood, so alpha and beta chains could not be paired.

A case-control design nested within a healthcare worker cohort in London, UK, was used, with weekly nasopharyngeal swab PCR tests and blood sampling performed. Healthcare workers were recruited during the week of the UK lockdown, between 23 and 31 March 2020, and followed weekly for up to roughly 16 weeks. The investigation overall reported the following: Matching against VDJdb was skewed toward anti-spike CD8 responses, likely underestimated virus-specific expansions, and missed private and CD4 specificities.

CDR1 is given as MNHNS and CDR2 as SASEGT, both from the germline V gene. A distance of 11 bases separates the germline ends of V and J, which lose 6 bases and 3 bases respectively. From the cysteine up to the phenylalanine, the CDR3 has a length of 14 residues. The CDR3 DNA has 42 bases and is translated from base 1. This clonotype was sampled from an adult who was a healthcare worker with PCR-confirmed SARS-CoV-2 infection or an uninfected control (not recorded which). The rearranged chain carries TRBV6-1 and TRBJ1-4; confidence is insufficient to name the D gene. This specimen was whole blood, taken at baseline. The bases read TGTGCCAGCAGCGACCCAAGCCCTAATGAAAAACTGTTTTTT. Translated, it gives CASSDPSPNEKLFF.